This T cell receptor beta chain appears in the sequencing data of a study of blood T cells in healthy people across ages. Trimming left V 1 base short and J 7 bases short, with 16 bases between. The CDR3 extends over 15 amino acids. CDR1 and CDR2 (germline): SEHNR, FQNEAQ (reference sequence). Primed by a sample-barcoded 5' primer and a J-beta primer mix, a second PCR proceeded for 7 to 11 cycles. TCRdb itself ran the 5' RACE reads through MiXCR, one entry per CDR3 protein. The sample comprises fewer than 1,000,000 distinct CDR3 sequences, about half of which are singletons, and 15% to 20% rests with the top ten.

The sequenced sample consisted of blood. The chain couples TRBV7-9 to TRBJ2-5; D remains ambiguous. The sequence came from a man older than 75 in good health. CDR3 DNA sequence: TGTGCCAGCAGCTTAGGGCCTTTTGTCATGGGGACCCAGTACTTC. Its protein is CASSLGPFVMGTQYF. Using reference TRBV7-9 and TRBJ2-5 for the parts outside the CDR3, the full variable domain is DTGVSQNPRHKITKRGQNVTFRCDPISEHNRLYWYRQTLGQGPEFLTYFQNEAQLEKSRLLSDRFSAERPKGSFSTLEIQRTEQGDSAMYLCASSLGPFVMGTQYFGPGTRLLVL.